This is a list of T cell receptor beta chains from one sample in a study of blood T cells in healthy people across ages. TCRdb re-analysed the 5' RACE reads in MiXCR, keeping a single row per CDR3 protein. The table lists roughly 680,000 distinct CDR3 sequences, under 65% of them singletons. What was sequenced was blood. These receptor sequences come from a woman of 80 years or more in good health. Both conserved end residues are part of each CDR3. The order of the fields is D gene, V gene, J gene, clone size, CDR3 DNA, CDR3 protein. D genes are given only for firm matches. A row's size may be missing; if present it is once, few, many or a size class.

NA	TRBV5-1	TRBJ2-7	NA	TGCGCCAGCAGCTTGCTGGCAGGCCCAACCTACGAGCAGTACTTC	CASSLLAGPTYEQYF
NA	TRBV12-3/TRBV12-4	TRBJ2-3	few	TGTGCCAGCACTCAGGGGGTGGGTCCAGGGCGGGGTACGCAGTATTTT	CASTQGVGPGRGTQYF
NA	TRBV4-1	TRBJ2-7	NA	TGCGCCAGCAGCCAAGTTACAGGGAGCAACGAGCAGTACTTC	CASSQVTGSNEQYF
TRBD2	TRBV20-1	TRBJ2-2	NA	TGCAGTGCTAGATTGGGAGGGGTAGGCACCGGGGAGCTGTTTTTT	CSARLGGVGTGELFF
NA	TRBV25-1	TRBJ2-3	many	TGTGCCAGCAGCGAACATATGGGCCCAGATACGCAGTATTTT	CASSEHMGPDTQYF
NA	TRBV18	TRBJ2-1	few	TGTGCCAGCTCACCCATCCGGACGGAGTACAATGAGCAGTTCTTC	CASSPIRTEYNEQFF
TRBD2	TRBV20-1	TRBJ2-7	NA	TGCAGTGCTCACACTAGCGGCCCCTACGAGCAGTACTTC	CSAHTSGPYEQYF
NA	TRBV6-5	TRBJ2-5	NA	TGTGCCAGCAGCCGCCAATCTCAGGGGAGTGAGCAGTACTTC	CASSRQSQGSEQYF
TRBD2	TRBV11-2	TRBJ2-7	NA	TGTGCCAGCAGCTTAGATCTGCGGGGGATACTCTACGAGCAGTACTTC	CASSLDLRGILYEQYF
NA	TRBV3-1	TRBJ2-5	NA	TGTGCCAGCAGCCAATCAAATGTGGCGGAGACCCAGTACTTC	CASSQSNVAETQYF
NA	TRBV27	TRBJ2-6	few	TGTGCCAGCTCTTTTCAGTCAGGGTCTGGGGCCAACGTCCTGACTTTC	CASSFQSGSGANVLTF
NA	TRBV20-1	TRBJ1-2	NA	TGCAGTGCTAGCCCAGTCTCAACGGCGAATGGCTACACCTTC	CSASPVSTANGYTF
NA	TRBV29-1	TRBJ1-1	NA	TGCAGCGTTGACCTCCCAGGGAAGAACACTGAAGCTTTCTTT	CSVDLPGKNTEAFF
NA	TRBV5-1	TRBJ2-7	NA	TGCGCCAGCAGCACCACGACAGCCTCCTACGAGCAGTACTTC	CASSTTTASYEQYF
NA	TRBV2	TRBJ2-7	NA	TGTGCCAGCAGTGATCGCGAGCAGTACTTC	CASSDREQYF
TRBD1	TRBV12-3/TRBV12-4	TRBJ1-2	NA	TGTGCCAGCAGCGCCGGGACAGGCAGTGTCTACACCTTC	CASSAGTGSVYTF
NA	TRBV20-1	TRBJ1-4	many	TGCAGTGCTAGAAAAGGGGGGGGACTGTTTTTT	CSARKGGGLFF
NA	TRBV5-6	TRBJ1-6	NA	TGTGCCAGCAGCCGGATGCAGGGAAGTTCACCCCTCCACTTT	CASSRMQGSSPLHF
NA	TRBV11-2	TRBJ2-7	few	TGTGCCAGCTTTAGAGGGGGGTCCTACAATGAGCAGTACTTC	CASFRGGSYNEQYF
NA	TRBV29-1	TRBJ2-1	NA	TGCAGCGTTGAAGATGCGTACAATGAGCAGTTCTTC	CSVEDAYNEQFF
NA	TRBV12-3/TRBV12-4	TRBJ2-5	many	TGTGCCAGCAGTTTACTGCGCACAGAGACCCAGTACTTC	CASSLLRTETQYF
NA	TRBV4-2	TRBJ2-7	NA	TGTGCCAGCAGCCAAGCCACCGGGACTTCCTACGAGCAGTACTTC	CASSQATGTSYEQYF
NA	TRBV12-3/TRBV12-4	TRBJ1-2	NA	TGTGCCAGCAGTATCCGGGGAAATGATGGCTACACCTTC	CASSIRGNDGYTF
NA	TRBV6-4	TRBJ2-3	many	TGTGCCAGCAGTGATGGTAGCACAGATACGCAGTATTTT	CASSDGSTDTQYF
NA	TRBV19	TRBJ1-5	few	TGTGCCAGTAGTACGGCTTTTGGCAATCAGCCCCAGCATTTT	CASSTAFGNQPQHF
TRBD1	TRBV27	TRBJ1-1	NA	TGTGCCAGCAGTTTGGCCCGGGACAGGGCGAACACTGAAGCTTTCTTT	CASSLARDRANTEAFF